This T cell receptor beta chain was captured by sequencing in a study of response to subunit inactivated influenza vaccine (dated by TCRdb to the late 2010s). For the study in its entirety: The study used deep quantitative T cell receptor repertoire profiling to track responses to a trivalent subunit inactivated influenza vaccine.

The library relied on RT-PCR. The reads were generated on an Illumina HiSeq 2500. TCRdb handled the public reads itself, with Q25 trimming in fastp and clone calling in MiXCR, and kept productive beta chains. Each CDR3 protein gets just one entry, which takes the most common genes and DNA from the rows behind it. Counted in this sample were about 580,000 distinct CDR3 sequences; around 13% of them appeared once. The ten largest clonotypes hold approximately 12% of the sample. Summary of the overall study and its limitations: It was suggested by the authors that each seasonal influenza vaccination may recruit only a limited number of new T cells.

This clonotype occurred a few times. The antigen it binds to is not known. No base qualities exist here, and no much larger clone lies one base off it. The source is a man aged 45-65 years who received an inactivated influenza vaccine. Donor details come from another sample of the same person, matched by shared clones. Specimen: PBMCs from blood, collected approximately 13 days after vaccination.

The DNA sequence is as follows: TGTGCCAGCAGCTTATGGGGGAAAACTAATGAAAAACTGTTTTTT. Its translation reads: CASSLWGKTNEKLFF. The chain is encoded by TRBV7-2 joined to TRBJ1-4, with a weak D call of TRBD1 (5 bases match). As encoded in the germline V gene, CDR1 is SGHTA while CDR2 is FQGNSA. V is clipped by 2 bases and J by 1 base, and the sequence between their germline boundaries is 8 bases long. Spanning cysteine to phenylalanine, the CDR3 consists of 15 amino acids. The DNA shown is the 45-base CDR3, in frame from base 1.